Presented here are 21 T cell receptor beta chains from one specimen sequenced in a study of T cell responses to AZD1222 COVID-19 vaccine. Assay: immunoSEQ multiplex PCR; the TCRdb copy retains only in-frame clones and omits some. The table shows 85,000 to 130,000 clones, with around 90% occurring only once. Sample: peripheral blood, taken on day 0 of AZD1222 vaccination. These receptors all come from an adult in good health.

The chain carries TRBV5-1 and TRBJ2-3; the D is unclear. The CDR3 consists of 17 residues. CDR1 is SGHRS and CDR2 is YFSETQ in the germline V gene. Trimming took 0 bases from V and 1 from J, leaving 15 bases between them. The CDR3 region is CASSLGSGRLGTDTQYF. CDR3 DNA sequence: TGCGCCAGCAGCTTGGGTTCCGGCAGACTTGGCACAGATACGCAGTATTTT.

The chain couples TRBV6-5 to TRBJ2-2; perhaps TRBD2 as D (5 bases). CDR3 length: 16 amino acids. V was clipped by 2 bases and J by 4 bases, with 14 bases between them. The germline gives CDR1 MNHEY, CDR2 SVGAGI. CDR3 sequence reads: CASSYAGDTFTGELFF. The CDR3 DNA reads TGTGCCAGCAGTTACGCCGGGGATACCTTCACCGGGGAGCTGTTTTTT.

This chain connects TRBV15 to TRBJ1-4; D gene unclear. Germline-derived CDR1 and CDR2 are LNHNV and YYDKDF (reference sequence). The ends were cut back, 0 bases at V and 8 bases at J, with 7 bases in the middle. The CDR3 is 13 residues long. CDR3 sequence (DNA): TGTGCCACCAGCAGAGATTATCGGGAAAAACTGTTTTTT. It yields the protein CATSRDYREKLFF.

This clone was seen more than once but under ten times. Here the CDR3 reads CASSYAGAAGNTIYF. As DNA, the CDR3 is TGTGCCAGCAGTTACGCAGGGGCGGCTGGAAACACCATATATTTT. J is TRBJ1-3 and V is TRBV6-6, with D perhaps matching TRBD1 (6 bases). Trimming pared 2 bases from V and 2 bases from J, leaving 10 bases between. Per germline, CDR1 MNHNY and CDR2 SVGAGI (reference sequence). The CDR3 is 15 amino acids.

V gene TRBV2 combines with J gene TRBJ2-6; D is ambiguous. The ends were cut back, 9 bases at V and 0 bases at J, with 6 bases in the middle. CDR3 size: 13 residues. Germline CDR1 SNHLY, CDR2 FYNNEI. The DNA of the CDR3 is TGTGCCAGAAGGGTCTCTGGGGCCAACGTCCTGACTTTC. This sequence encodes CARRVSGANVLTF. Combining the CDR3 with reference TRBV2 and TRBJ2-6 gives the whole variable domain EPEVTQTPSHQVTQMGQEVILRCVPISNHLYFYWYRQILGQKVEFLVSFYNNEISEKSEIFDDQFSVERPDGSNFTLKIRSTKLEDSAMYFCARRVSGANVLTFGAGSRLTVL.

This clone was observed a single time. The V call is TRBV10-2, the J call TRBJ2-2; 7 bases are shared with TRBD1. Unmatched junction bases numbered 1, after V lost 3 bases and J lost 0 bases. Looked up from germline, CDR1 is WSHSY and CDR2 is SAAADI. The CDR3 covers 15 residues. CDR3 residues: CASSETGANTGELFF. DNA for the CDR3: TGCGCCAGCAGTGAAACAGGGGCGAACACCGGGGAGCTGTTTTTT.

This chain uses TRBV12-5 with TRBJ2-1, with D uncertain. CDR1 LGHNT and CDR2 FRNRAP come from the germline V gene. V was cut by 3 bases and J by 8 bases, with 5 bases left in between. The CDR3 runs 11 residues. The CDR3 DNA follows: TGTGCTAGTGGTTTCCTAGATGAGCAGTTCTTC. It codes for CASGFLDEQFF.

DNA of the CDR3: TGTGCCAGCAGTGAATTCTCCCATGAAAAACTGTTTTTT. Translating gives CASSEFSHEKLFF. This sequence joins TRBV25-1 and TRBJ1-4; D uncertain. Germline CDR1 MGHDK, CDR2 SYGVNS. There are 13 residues in the CDR3. Deletions cut 1 base from V and 6 bases from J, with 6 bases between. Complete variable domain (other parts from reference TRBV25-1 and TRBJ1-4): EADIYQTPRYLVIGTGKKITLECSQTMGHDKMYWYQQDPGMELHLIHYSYGVNSTEKGDLSSESTVSRIRTEHFPLTLESARPSHTSQYLCASSEFSHEKLFFGSGTQLSVL.

This clone was observed a single time. The genes are TRBV4-2 and TRBJ2-5, with D perhaps being TRBD1 or TRBD2 (7 bases each). V was clipped by 5 bases and J by 4 bases, with 23 bases between them. CDR3 length: 17 amino acids. Germline CDR1 LGHNA, CDR2 YNFKEQ. The CDR3 protein is CASSSPERTGEGETQYF. The CDR3 bases are TGTGCCAGCAGCTCACCCGAAAGAACAGGGGAGGGAGAGACCCAGTACTTC.

The chain couples TRBV6-5 to TRBJ2-2; D is uncertain. V was cut by 0 bases and J by 1 base, with 6 bases left in between. The CDR3 is 15 residues long. Germline V gene lookup returns CDR1 MNHEY and CDR2 SVGAGI. CDR3 nucleotides: TGTGCCAGCAGTTACTCCCAGCGGAACACCGGGGAGCTGTTTTTT. It is translated as CASSYSQRNTGELFF.

This rearrangement joins TRBV5-6 to TRBJ1-4; D call uncertain. The length of the CDR3 is 19 residues. Germline V gives CDR1 SGHDT, CDR2 YYEEEE. Trimming cost V 0 bases and J 1 base, with 19 bases left between them. For the CDR3, the DNA is TGTGCCAGCAGCTTGGCCCCCTTTCCGACTACTAGAACTAATGAAAAACTGTTTTTT. It encodes CASSLAPFPTTRTNEKLFF.

The rearrangement joins TRBV19 to TRBJ2-6; D is uncertain. This CDR3 spans 16 amino acids. Germline V CDR1 and CDR2: LNHDA, SQIVND (reference sequence). V lost 3 bases and J 2 bases, leaving 11 bases between the germline ends. In DNA form, the CDR3 reads TGTGCCAGTAGTATTGAGGCAGCCCCTGGGGCCAACGTCCTGACTTTC. Translating gives CASSIEAAPGANVLTF.

The chain carries TRBV19 and TRBJ1-2, with 9 bases aligning to TRBD1. The CDR3 covers 16 residues. The J segment lost 7 bases and the V segment lost 5 bases, leaving 14 bases of the junction unmatched. Germline V gene data show CDR1 as LNHDA and CDR2 as SQIVND (reference sequence). Written as DNA, the CDR3 is TGTGCCAGTAGTTCTCCGGGACAGGGTTTATCCCGTGGCTACACCTTC. Its translation: CASSSPGQGLSRGYTF.

The chain is built from TRBV10-3 and TRBJ2-1; no definite D call. This CDR3 has 14 residues. Germline V gene data show CDR1 as ENHRY and CDR2 as SYGVKD. The V gene lost 3 bases and the J gene lost 4 bases, with 10 bases spanning the gap. The CDR3 protein is CAISDGKNYNEQFF. The CDR3 DNA follows: TGTGCCATCAGTGATGGTAAGAATTACAATGAGCAGTTCTTC.

V usage is TRBV6-5 and J usage is TRBJ1-5; D possibly corresponds to TRBD1 (6 bases). The CDR3 is made up of 14 amino acids. Per germline, CDR1 MNHEY and CDR2 SVGAGI. V gave up 0 bases and J gave up 7 bases, with 10 bases separating them. The CDR3 region is CASSYSAGEQPQHF. In DNA form, the CDR3 reads TGTGCCAGCAGTTACTCTGCAGGGGAACAGCCCCAGCATTTT.

This clone has only one observation. The chain combines TRBV5-6 with TRBJ2-6; 10 positions match TRBD1. V trimming: 3 bases; J trimming: 6 bases; junction bases outside the gene matches: 12. This CDR3 is 18 amino acids long. Germline CDR1 SGHDT, CDR2 YYEEEE. CDR3 loop: CASSSLKRDRGKANVLTF. In DNA form, the CDR3 reads TGTGCCAGCAGCTCCTTAAAGAGGGACAGGGGAAAGGCCAACGTCCTGACTTTC.

The chain combines TRBV5-4 with TRBJ2-1; D unclear. Germline V gives CDR1 SGHNT, CDR2 YYREEE (reference sequence). CDR3 length: 11 residues. Trimming removed 0 bases from V and 12 bases from J, with 7 bases in between. CDR3 amino acids: CASSLGERQFF. In nucleotides, the CDR3 is TGTGCCAGCAGCTTGGGAGAAAGGCAGTTCTTC.

The rearrangement links TRBV15 to TRBJ2-2; D call uncertain. The germline V gene has CDR1 LNHNV and CDR2 YYDKDF (reference sequence). The CDR3 consists of 17 residues. V was shortened by 0 bases and J by 0 bases, with 11 bases between the two germline ends. The DNA of the CDR3 is TGTGCCACCAGCAGAGAGTTGGGGTCCGCGAACACCGGGGAGCTGTTTTTT. Its translation: CATSRELGSANTGELFF.

This chain joins TRBV27 and TRBJ1-5, with unresolved D. V was cut by 1 base and J by 0 bases, with 10 bases left in between. The CDR3 runs to 16 residues. Germline V lookup: CDR1 MNHEY, CDR2 SMNVEV (reference sequence). The CDR3: CASSLFAPYSNQPQHF. CDR3 coding DNA: TGTGCCAGCAGTTTATTTGCTCCTTATAGCAATCAGCCCCAGCATTTT.

The CDR3 loop is CASSLTVNYGYTF. The CDR3 DNA reads as TGTGCCAGCAGTCTGACAGTAAACTATGGCTACACCTTC. The rearrangement links TRBV28 to TRBJ1-2, with D possibly matching TRBD1 (5 bases). V lost 5 bases to trimming and J lost 2 bases, with 9 bases between them. Germline V gives CDR1 MDHEN, CDR2 SYDVKM. The CDR3 is 13 residues long.

This chain uses TRBV6-5 with TRBJ1-6; tentatively, D is TRBD1 (6 bases). Germline CDR1 and CDR2: MNHEY and SVGAGI. The CDR3 loop spans 15 amino acids. Deletions cut 8 bases from V and 9 bases from J, with 20 bases between. The CDR3 spells CASGTGREKGSPLHF. The CDR3 nucleotides read TGTGCCAGCGGAACAGGGAGAGAAAAGGGTTCACCCCTCCACTTT.